Reported below is one TCR beta chain. These data come from a study of blood T cell repertoires in COVID-19. Per germline, CDR1 SGHNT and CDR2 YENEEA. Trimming cost V 5 bases and J 2 bases; bases outside gene matches: 6. CDR3 length equals 15 residues. Data came from immunoSEQ multiplex PCR; TCRdb stores just in-frame clones and leaves some out. The table lists 150,000 to 190,000 clones, 70% to 85% of them singletons, with 9.8% in the top ten. This chain links TRBV11-3 with TRBJ2-3; 8 positions match TRBD2. This clonotype originated in a woman in her forties or fifties with acute or convalescent COVID-19. The sequenced material came from peripheral blood. The CDR3 protein is CASSMSGGNTDTQYF. The CDR3 coding sequence is TGTGCCAGCAGCATGAGCGGGGGAAACACAGATACGCAGTATTTT.